This T cell receptor (beta chain) appears in the sequencing data of a study of blood T cell repertoires in COVID-19. Germline CDR1 SGHNT, CDR2 YYREEE (reference sequence). The V end lost 6 bases, the J end lost 2 bases, and 9 bases lay between the germline ends. The length of the CDR3 is 13 residues. TCRdb's copy holds only in-frame clones and misses some; the assay was immunoSEQ multiplex PCR. The sample lists about 480,000 clones; roughly 90% were seen once. The chain employs TRBV5-4 and TRBJ1-3; the D is unclear. This clonotype was obtained from a middle-aged woman who had recovered from COVID-19. Material for sequencing was PBMCs or T cells enriched from blood (not recorded which). CDR3 nucleotides: TGTGCCAGCAAGCGGCCGACTGGAAACACCATATATTTT. Encoded protein: CASKRPTGNTIYF.